Listed here are 12 T cell receptor beta chains from one sample, sequenced in a study of cytomegalovirus exposure and HLA in healthy donors. The PCR employed 60 Vbeta primers together with 13 Jbeta primers. Clones were read by immunoSEQ multiplex PCR, and TCRdb kept only the in-frame ones, dropping some. The profile covers 110,000 or so clones, with 73% appearing a single time and 8.4% taken by the ten largest. The sequenced material came from PBMCs. Source of these receptors: a man aged 40-49 years in good health and CMV-seronegative.

The chain carries TRBV9 and TRBJ2-2, with 8 bases that match TRBD1. V gave up 4 bases and J gave up 6 bases; unmatched junction bases: 8. Germline CDR1 reads SGDLS; CDR2 reads YYNGEE. The CDR3 has 15 residues. CDR3 nucleotide sequence: TGTGCCAGCAGCAGGCAGGACAGGGATCCCGGGGAGCTGTTTTTT. It translates to CASSRQDRDPGELFF.

About this clone: The identical CDR3 is also encoded by other nucleotide sequences in the sample. The V and J genes are TRBV4-3 and TRBJ2-5; D possibly corresponds to TRBD2 (6 bases). This CDR3 has 14 residues. V was pared by 1 base and J by 1 base, with 7 bases between. Looked up from germline, CDR1 is LGHNA and CDR2 is YSLEER. This CDR3 reads CASSQGGGQETQYF. In nucleotides, the CDR3 is TGCGCCAGCAGCCAAGGGGGAGGCCAAGAGACCCAGTACTTC.

The CDR3 reads CASSQVSSSAGELFF. The CDR3 DNA follows: TGCGCCAGCAGCCAAGTTAGCAGCTCTGCCGGGGAGCTGTTTTTT. The chain recombines TRBV4-1 with TRBJ2-2; no clear D. Germline lookup yields CDR1 MGHRA and CDR2 YSYEKL. This CDR3 is 15 amino acids long. Trimming cost V 1 base and J 6 bases, with 12 bases left between them.

The chain recombines TRBV2 with TRBJ2-7; D unclear. The CDR3 consists of 13 residues. The germline gives CDR1 SNHLY, CDR2 FYNNEI. Trimming shortened V by 10 bases and J by 0 bases, and 13 bases separated the two germline ends. The DNA for the CDR3 is TGTGCCACCTTAAGTAAACACTCCTACGAGCAGTACTTC. This encodes CATLSKHSYEQYF.

The chain links TRBV4-3 to TRBJ2-1; 8 nucleotides agree with TRBD1. CDR1 and CDR2 from the germline V gene are LGHNA and YSLEER. J gave up 2 bases and V 4 bases, and 4 bases lay outside the gene matches. This CDR3 has 15 amino acids. Here the CDR3 DNA reads TGCGCCAGCAGCCCCCAGGACAGGGCCTACAATGAGCAGTTCTTC. Translation gives CASSPQDRAYNEQFF.

This clone appeared once. The CDR3, as DNA: TGCACCAGCAGCCAAGGGCCGGGGTGGGCCAACGTCCTGACTTTC. It encodes CTSSQGPGWANVLTF. This chain links TRBV1 with TRBJ2-6; the table's D call, TRBD2, was not checked against the DNA. TRBV1 is flagged as a pseudogene. The CDR3 has 15 amino acids.

Only one count was recorded for this clone. The chain's CDR3 is CASSLSTEYRPQETQYF. The CDR3 DNA reads TGTGCCAGCAGTTTATCGACCGAGTACAGACCCCAAGAGACCCAGTACTTC. The V call is TRBV27, the J call TRBJ2-5; no clear D gene. V lost 0 bases and J 1 base, leaving 15 bases between the germline ends. Germline CDR1 reads MNHEY; CDR2 reads SMNVEV (reference sequence). The CDR3 has 17 amino acids.

This clone was found a few times. This sequence joins TRBV9 and TRBJ1-2; D unresolved. Germline V gene lookup returns CDR1 SGDLS and CDR2 YYNGEE. The germline V and J ends were trimmed by 0 bases and 8 bases, with 8 bases remaining between them. The CDR3 totals 12 residues. The CDR3 DNA sequence: TGTGCCAGCAGCGTAGTGGCGGGCGGCTACACCTTC. Translating gives CASSVVAGGYTF.

The chain recombines TRBV7-9 with TRBJ1-1; D unresolved. The CDR3 runs 14 residues. Germline CDR1 and CDR2: SEHNR and FQNEAQ (reference sequence). Trimming pared 2 bases from V and 1 base from J, leaving 8 bases between. In DNA, the CDR3 is TGTGCCAGCAGCTTAAAACAGAGGAACACTGAAGCTTTCTTT. Translated: CASSLKQRNTEAFF.

The chain links TRBV9 to TRBJ1-1; maybe TRBD1 (6 bases). Trimming took off 3 bases at V and 4 bases at J, with 10 bases between the two ends. Germline lookup yields CDR1 SGDLS and CDR2 YYNGEE. This CDR3 spans 13 amino acids. CDR3 protein: CASSGDIRTEAFF. CDR3 nucleotides: TGTGCCAGCAGCGGGGACATCCGCACTGAAGCTTTCTTT.

The table lists this clone with a few counts. The rearrangement links TRBV28 to TRBJ1-2; TRBD1 matches 8 bases. The CDR3 spans 18 residues. J lost 0 bases, V lost 2 bases, and 11 bases had no gene match. The V gene's germline CDR1 is MDHEN and CDR2 SYDVKM. CDR3 in DNA: TGTGCCAGCAGTTTACCCAACCGGGACAGGCGCGCTAACTATGGCTACACCTTC. It encodes CASSLPNRDRRANYGYTF.

The genes are TRBV6-6 and TRBJ2-1, with 7 positions matching TRBD1. The CDR3 covers 16 residues. Trimming cost V 4 bases and J 7 bases; bases outside gene matches: 13. Germline-derived CDR1 and CDR2 are MNHNY and SVGAGI (reference sequence). CDR3 amino acids: CASSSDTGAAGNEQFF. CDR3 sequence (DNA): TGTGCCAGCAGTTCCGATACAGGGGCCGCTGGGAATGAGCAGTTCTTC.